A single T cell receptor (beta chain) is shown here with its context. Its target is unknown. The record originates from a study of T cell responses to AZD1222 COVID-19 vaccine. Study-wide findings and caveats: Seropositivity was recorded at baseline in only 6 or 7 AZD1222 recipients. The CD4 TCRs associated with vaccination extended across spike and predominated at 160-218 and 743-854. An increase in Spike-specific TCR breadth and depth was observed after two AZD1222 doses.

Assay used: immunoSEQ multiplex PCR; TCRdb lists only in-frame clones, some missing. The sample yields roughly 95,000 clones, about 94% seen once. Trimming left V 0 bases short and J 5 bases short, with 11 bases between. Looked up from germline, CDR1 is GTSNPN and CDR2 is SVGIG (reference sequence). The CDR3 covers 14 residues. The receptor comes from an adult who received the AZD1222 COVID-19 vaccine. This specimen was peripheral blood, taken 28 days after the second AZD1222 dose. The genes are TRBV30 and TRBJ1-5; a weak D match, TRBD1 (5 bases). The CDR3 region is CAWSVGGGDQPQHF. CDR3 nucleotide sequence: TGTGCCTGGAGTGTGGGGGGAGGAGATCAGCCCCAGCATTTT.